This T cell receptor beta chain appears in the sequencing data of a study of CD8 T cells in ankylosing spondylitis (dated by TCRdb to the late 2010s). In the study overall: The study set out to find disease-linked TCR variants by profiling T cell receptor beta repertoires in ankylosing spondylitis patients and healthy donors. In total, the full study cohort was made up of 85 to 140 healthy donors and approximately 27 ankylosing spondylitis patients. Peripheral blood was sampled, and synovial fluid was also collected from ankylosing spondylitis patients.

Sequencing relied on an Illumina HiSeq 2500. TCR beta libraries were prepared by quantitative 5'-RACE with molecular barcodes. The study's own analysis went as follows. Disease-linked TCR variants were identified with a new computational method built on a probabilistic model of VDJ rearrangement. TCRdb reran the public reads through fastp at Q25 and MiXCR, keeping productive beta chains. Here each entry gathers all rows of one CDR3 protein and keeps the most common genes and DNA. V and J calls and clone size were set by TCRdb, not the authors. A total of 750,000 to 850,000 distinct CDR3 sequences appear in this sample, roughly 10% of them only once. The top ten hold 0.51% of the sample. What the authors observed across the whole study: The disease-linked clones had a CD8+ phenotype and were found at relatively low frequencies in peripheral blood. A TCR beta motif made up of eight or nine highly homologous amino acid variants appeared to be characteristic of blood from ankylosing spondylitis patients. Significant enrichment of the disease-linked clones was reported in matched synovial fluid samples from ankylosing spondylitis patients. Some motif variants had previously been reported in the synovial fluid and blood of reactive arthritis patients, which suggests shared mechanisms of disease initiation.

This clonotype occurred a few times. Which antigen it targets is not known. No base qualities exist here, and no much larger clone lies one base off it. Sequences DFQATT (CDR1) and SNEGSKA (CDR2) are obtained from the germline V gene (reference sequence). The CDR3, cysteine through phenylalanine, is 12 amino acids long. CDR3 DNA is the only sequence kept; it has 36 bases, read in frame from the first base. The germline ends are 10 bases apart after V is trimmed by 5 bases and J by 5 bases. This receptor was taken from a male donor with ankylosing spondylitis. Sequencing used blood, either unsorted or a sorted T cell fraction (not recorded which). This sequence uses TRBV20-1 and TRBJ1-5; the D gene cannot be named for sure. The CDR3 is CSAANTYQPQHF. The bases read TGCAGTGCTGCTAACACTTATCAGCCCCAGCATTTT.